This TCR beta chain was found in a study of sequential checkpoint blockade in melanoma. Study in general: Arm A got nivolumab then ipilimumab; arm B the reverse, 1:1. Maintenance nivolumab came after either treatment sequence.

Assay used: immunoSEQ multiplex PCR; TCRdb lists only in-frame clones, some missing. Of about 8,000 clones listed, over 50% were seen once; the top ten hold approximately 8.9%. The CDR3 covers 15 residues. Germline values: CDR1 KGHSH, CDR2 LQKENI. Trimming cost V 5 bases and J 5 bases; bases outside gene matches: 11. Treatment in this sample: randomized to nivolumab then ipilimumab (arm A) or the reverse (arm B). No patient had prior DNA-damaging chemotherapy. From thawed PBMCs, live CD3+CD8+ cells negative for CD19 and CD56 were sorted. The V gene is TRBV18, the J gene TRBJ2-7, with TRBD2 identical over 8 bases. The sequence was collected from a human donor with melanoma. The sequencing used CD8+ T cells sorted from blood (inferred from file names), collected from a patient given nivolumab and ipilimumab in sequence. CDR3 DNA: TGTGCCAGCTCATTAACCGGGACTAGGACCCACGAGCAGTACTTC. Protein sequence: CASSLTGTRTHEQYF.